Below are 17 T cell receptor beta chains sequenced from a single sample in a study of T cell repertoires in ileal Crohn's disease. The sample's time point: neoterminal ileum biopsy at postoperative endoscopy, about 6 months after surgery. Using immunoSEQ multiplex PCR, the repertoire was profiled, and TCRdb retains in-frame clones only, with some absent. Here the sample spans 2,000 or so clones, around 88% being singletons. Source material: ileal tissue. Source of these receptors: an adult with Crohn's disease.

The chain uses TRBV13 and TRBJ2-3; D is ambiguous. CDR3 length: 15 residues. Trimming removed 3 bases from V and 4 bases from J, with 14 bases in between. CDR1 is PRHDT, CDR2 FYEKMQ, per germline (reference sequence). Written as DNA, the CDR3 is TGTGCCAGCAGCTTCGCCCTAGTGAGGCCAGATACGCAGTATTTT. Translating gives CASSFALVRPDTQYF.

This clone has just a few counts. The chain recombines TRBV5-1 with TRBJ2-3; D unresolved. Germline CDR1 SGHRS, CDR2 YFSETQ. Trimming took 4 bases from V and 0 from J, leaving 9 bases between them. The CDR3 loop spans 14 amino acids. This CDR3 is CASSASASTDTQYF. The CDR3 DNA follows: TGCGCCAGCAGCGCCAGCGCTAGCACAGATACGCAGTATTTT.

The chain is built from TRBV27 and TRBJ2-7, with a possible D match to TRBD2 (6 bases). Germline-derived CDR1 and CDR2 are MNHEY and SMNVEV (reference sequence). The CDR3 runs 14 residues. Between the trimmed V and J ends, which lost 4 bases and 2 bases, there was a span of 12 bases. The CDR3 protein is CASSWITGAYEQYF. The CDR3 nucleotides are TGTGCCAGCAGTTGGATAACGGGGGCCTACGAGCAGTACTTC.

As DNA, the CDR3 is TGCGCCAGCAGCCGGACTAGCGGGAGAGGCTACACCGGGGAGCTGTTTTTT. Residues: CASSRTSGRGYTGELFF. The J gene is TRBJ2-2, the V gene TRBV5-1, with 13 bases matching TRBD2. Germline-derived CDR1 and CDR2 are SGHRS and YFSETQ. After removal of 4 bases from V and 3 bases from J, the junction contained 6 bases not matched to a gene. The CDR3 is made up of 17 amino acids.

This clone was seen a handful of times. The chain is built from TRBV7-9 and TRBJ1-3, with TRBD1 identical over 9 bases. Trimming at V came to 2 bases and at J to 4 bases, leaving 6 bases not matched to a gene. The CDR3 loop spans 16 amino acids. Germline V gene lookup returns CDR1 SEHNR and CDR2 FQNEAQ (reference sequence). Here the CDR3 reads CASSLMGTGPGNTIYF. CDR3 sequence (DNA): TGTGCCAGCAGCTTAATGGGGACAGGGCCAGGAAACACCATATATTTT.

CDR3 coding DNA: TGTGCCAGCAGTGAAGCTCGGGGACAGGGTAATTCACCCCTCCACTTT. Residues: CASSEARGQGNSPLHF. This chain links TRBV6-1 with TRBJ1-6; TRBD1 matches at 9 bases. Trimming removed 0 bases from V and 6 bases from J; junction bases left unmatched: 3. The CDR3 contains 16 residues. Germline V lookup: CDR1 MNHNS, CDR2 SASEGT.

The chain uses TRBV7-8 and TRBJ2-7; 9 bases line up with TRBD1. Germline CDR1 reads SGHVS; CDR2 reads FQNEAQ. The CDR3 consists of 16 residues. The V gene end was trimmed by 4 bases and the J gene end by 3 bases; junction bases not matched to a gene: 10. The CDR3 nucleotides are TGTGCCAGCAGCTCCCACCGTGGGGACAGGGTCTACGAGCAGTACTTC. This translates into CASSSHRGDRVYEQYF.

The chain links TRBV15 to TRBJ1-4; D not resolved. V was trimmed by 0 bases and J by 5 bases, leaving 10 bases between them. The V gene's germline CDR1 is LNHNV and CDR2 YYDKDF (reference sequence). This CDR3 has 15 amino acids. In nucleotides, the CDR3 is TGTGCCACCAGCAGAGAGGGAGGACTAAATGAAAAACTGTTTTTT. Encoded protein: CATSREGGLNEKLFF.

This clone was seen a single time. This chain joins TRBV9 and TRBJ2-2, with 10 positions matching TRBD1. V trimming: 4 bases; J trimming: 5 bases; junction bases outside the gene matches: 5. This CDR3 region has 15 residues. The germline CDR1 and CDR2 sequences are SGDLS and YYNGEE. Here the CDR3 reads CASSRQGAGTGELFF. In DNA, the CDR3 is TGTGCCAGCAGCCGACAGGGGGCAGGAACCGGGGAGCTGTTTTTT.

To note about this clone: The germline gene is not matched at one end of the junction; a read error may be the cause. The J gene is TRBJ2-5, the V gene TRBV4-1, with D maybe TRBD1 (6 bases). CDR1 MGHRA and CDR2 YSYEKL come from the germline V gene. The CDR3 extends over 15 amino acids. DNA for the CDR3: TGCGCCAGCAGCCCAGCAGGGACAACCTCAGAGGCCCAGTACTTC. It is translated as CASSPAGTTSEAQYF.

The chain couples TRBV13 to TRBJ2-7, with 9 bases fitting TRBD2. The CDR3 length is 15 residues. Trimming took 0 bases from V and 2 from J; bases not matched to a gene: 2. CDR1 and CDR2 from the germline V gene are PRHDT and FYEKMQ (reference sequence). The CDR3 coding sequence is TGTGCCAGCAGCTTAGGGCGGGAGGGAGCCTACGAGCAGTACTTC. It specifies CASSLGREGAYEQYF.

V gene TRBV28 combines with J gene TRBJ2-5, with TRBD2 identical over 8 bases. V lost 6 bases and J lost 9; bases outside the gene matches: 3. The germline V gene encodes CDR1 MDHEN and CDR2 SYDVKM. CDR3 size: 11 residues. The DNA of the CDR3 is TGTGCCAGCAGGACAGCGGGGGCCCAGTACTTC. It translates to CASRTAGAQYF.

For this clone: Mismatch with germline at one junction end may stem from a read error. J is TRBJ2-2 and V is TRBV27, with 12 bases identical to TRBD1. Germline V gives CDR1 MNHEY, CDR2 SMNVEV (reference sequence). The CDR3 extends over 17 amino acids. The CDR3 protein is CASSLLGQGAKTGELFF. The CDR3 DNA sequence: TGTGCCAGCAGTTTATTGGGACAGGGGGCGAAAACCGGGGAGCTGTTTTTT.

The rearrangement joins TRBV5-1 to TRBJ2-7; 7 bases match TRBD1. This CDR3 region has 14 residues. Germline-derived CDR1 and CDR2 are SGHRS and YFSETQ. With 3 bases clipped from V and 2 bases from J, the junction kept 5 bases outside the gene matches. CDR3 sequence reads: CASSWAGTAYEQYF. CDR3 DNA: TGCGCCAGCAGCTGGGCCGGGACAGCCTACGAGCAGTACTTC.

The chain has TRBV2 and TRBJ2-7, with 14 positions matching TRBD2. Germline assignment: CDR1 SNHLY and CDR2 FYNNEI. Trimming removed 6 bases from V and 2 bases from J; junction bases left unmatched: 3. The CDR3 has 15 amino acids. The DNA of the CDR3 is TGTGCCAGCAGGACTAGCGGGGGGGCCCCCTACGAGCAGTACTTC. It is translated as CASRTSGGAPYEQYF.

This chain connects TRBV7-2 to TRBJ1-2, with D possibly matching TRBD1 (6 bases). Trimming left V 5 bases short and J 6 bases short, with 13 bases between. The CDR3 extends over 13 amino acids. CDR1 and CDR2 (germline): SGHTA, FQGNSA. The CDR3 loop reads CASSPHRVHGYTF. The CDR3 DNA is TGTGCCAGCAGCCCTCACAGGGTACATGGCTACACCTTC.

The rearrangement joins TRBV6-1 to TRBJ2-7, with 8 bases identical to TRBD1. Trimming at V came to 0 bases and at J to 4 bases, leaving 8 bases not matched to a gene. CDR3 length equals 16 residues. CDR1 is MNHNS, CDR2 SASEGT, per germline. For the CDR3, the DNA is TGTGCCAGCAGTGAAGCTGGCCAGGGGGCGGGTTACGAGCAGTACTTC. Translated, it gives CASSEAGQGAGYEQYF.